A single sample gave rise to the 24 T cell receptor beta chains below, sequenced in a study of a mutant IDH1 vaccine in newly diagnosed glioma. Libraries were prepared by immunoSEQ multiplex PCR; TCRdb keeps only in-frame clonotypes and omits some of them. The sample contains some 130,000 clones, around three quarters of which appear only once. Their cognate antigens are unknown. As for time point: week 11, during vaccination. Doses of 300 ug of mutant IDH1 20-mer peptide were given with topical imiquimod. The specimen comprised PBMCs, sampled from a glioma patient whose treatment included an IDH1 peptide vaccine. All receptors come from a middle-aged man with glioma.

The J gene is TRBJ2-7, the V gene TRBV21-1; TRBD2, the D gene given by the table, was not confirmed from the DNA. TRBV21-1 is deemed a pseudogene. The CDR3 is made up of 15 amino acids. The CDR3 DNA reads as TGTGCCAGCAGCAAAGGAGGGTTGGCATACGACGAGCAGTACTTC. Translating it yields CASSKGGLAYDEQYF.

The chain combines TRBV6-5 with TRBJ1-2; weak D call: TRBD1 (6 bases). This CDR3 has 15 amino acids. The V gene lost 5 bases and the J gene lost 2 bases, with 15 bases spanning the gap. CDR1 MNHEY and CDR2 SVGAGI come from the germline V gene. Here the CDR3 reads CASSPGIGGNYGYTF. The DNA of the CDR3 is TGTGCCAGCAGTCCAGGGATAGGGGGGAACTATGGCTACACCTTC.

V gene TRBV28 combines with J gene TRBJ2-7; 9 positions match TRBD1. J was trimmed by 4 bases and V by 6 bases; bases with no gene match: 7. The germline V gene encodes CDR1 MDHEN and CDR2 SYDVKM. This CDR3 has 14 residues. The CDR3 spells CASRAGTGIYEQYF. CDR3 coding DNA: TGTGCCAGCAGAGCCGGGACAGGGATATACGAGCAGTACTTC.

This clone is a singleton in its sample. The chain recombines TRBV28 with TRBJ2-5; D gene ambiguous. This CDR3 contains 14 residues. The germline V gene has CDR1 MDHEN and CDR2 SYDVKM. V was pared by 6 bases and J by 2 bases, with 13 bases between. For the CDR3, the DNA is TGTGCCAGCAGCGGCCCTACCGTTCAAGAGACCCAGTACTTC. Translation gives CASSGPTVQETQYF.

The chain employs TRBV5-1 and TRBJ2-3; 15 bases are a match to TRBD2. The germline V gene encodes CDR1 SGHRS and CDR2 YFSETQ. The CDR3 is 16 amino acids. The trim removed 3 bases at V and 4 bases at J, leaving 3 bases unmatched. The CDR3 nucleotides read TGCGCCAGCAGCTCCGGACTAGCGGGGGGGTCAGATACGCAGTATTTT. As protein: CASSSGLAGGSDTQYF.

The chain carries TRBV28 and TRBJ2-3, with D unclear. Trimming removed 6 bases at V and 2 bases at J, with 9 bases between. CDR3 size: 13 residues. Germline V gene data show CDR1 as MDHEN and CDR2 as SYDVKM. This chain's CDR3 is CASSPGTTDTQYF. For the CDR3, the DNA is TGTGCCAGCAGCCCCGGAACCACAGATACGCAGTATTTT.

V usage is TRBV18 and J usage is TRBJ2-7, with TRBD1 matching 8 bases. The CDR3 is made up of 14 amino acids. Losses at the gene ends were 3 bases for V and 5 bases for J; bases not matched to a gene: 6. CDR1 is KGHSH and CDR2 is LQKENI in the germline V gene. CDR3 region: CASSPRTGSHEQYF. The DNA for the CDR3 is TGTGCCAGCTCACCTAGGACAGGGTCCCACGAGCAGTACTTC.

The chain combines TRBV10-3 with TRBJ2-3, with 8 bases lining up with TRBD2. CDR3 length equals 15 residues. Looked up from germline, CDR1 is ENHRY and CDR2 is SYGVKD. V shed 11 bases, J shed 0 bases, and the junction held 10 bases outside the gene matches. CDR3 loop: CAAGLARTSTDTQYF. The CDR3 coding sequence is TGTGCCGCTGGACTAGCAAGAACTAGCACAGATACGCAGTATTTT.

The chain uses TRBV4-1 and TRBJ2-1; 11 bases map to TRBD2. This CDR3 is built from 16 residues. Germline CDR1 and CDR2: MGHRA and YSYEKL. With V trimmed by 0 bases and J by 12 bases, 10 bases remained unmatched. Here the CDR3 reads CASSQDGLAGGQGQFF. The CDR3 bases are TGCGCCAGCAGCCAAGATGGGCTAGCGGGGGGCCAGGGGCAGTTCTTC.

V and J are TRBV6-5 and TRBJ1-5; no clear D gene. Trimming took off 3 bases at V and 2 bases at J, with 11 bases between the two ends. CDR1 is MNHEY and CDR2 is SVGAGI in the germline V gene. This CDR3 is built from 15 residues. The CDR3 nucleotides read TGTGCCAGCAGTTATAGTCTGGGCGGCAATCAGCCCCAGCATTTT. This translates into CASSYSLGGNQPQHF.

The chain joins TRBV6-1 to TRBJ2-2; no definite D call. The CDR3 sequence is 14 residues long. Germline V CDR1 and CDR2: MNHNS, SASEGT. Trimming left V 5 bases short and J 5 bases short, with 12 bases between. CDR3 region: CASSISPGTGELFF. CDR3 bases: TGTGCCAGCAGTATTAGTCCCGGAACCGGGGAGCTGTTTTTT.

The CDR3 loop is CASVSDSGRGQSYEQYF. Written as DNA, the CDR3 is TGTGCCAGTGTATCCGATAGCGGCAGGGGACAATCCTACGAGCAGTACTTC. V and J are TRBV11-2 and TRBJ2-7; D may match TRBD1 or TRBD2 (6 bases each). There are 17 residues in the CDR3. Germline CDR1 is SGHAT and CDR2 is FQNNGV. Trimming left V 9 bases short and J 1 base short, with 25 bases between. Combining the CDR3 with reference TRBV11-2 and TRBJ2-7 gives the whole variable domain EAGVAQSPRYKIIEKRQSVAFWCNPISGHATLYWYQQILGQGPKLLIQFQNNGVVDDSQLPKDRFSAERLKGVDSTLKIQPAKLEDSAVYLCASVSDSGRGQSYEQYFGPGTRLTVT.

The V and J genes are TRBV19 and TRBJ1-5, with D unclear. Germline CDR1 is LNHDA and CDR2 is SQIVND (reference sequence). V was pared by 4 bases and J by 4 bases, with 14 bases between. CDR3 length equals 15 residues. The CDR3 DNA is TGTGCCAGTAGTACCGGACGTGGGCCGAATCAGCCCCAGCATTTT. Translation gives CASSTGRGPNQPQHF.

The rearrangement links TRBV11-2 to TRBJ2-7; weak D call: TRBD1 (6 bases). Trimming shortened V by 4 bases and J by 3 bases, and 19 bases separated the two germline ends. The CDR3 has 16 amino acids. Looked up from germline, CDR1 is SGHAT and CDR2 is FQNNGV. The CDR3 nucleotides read TGTGCCAGCAGCTCAACAATACAGGGTTTGGGCTACGAGCAGTACTTC. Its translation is CASSSTIQGLGYEQYF.

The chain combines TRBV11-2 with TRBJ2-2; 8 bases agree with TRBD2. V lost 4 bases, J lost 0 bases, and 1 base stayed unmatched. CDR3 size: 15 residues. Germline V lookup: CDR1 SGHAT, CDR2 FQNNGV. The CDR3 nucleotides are TGTGCCAGCAGCTCGCGGGGGGCGAACACCGGGGAGCTGTTTTTT. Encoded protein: CASSSRGANTGELFF.

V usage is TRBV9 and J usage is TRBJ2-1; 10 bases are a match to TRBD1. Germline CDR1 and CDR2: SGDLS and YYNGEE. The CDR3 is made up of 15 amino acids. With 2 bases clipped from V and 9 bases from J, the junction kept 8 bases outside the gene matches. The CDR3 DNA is TGTGCCAGCAGCGTCATGGGACAGGGGCAGGGTGAGCAGTTCTTC. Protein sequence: CASSVMGQGQGEQFF.

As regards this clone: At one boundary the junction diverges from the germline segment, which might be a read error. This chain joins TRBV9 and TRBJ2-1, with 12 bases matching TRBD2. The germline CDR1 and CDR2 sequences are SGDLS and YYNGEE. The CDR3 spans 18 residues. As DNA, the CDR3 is TGTGCCAGCAGCGTACCGTTGACTAGCGGGAGCTCCTTCAATGAGCAGTTCTTC. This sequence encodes CASSVPLTSGSSFNEQFF. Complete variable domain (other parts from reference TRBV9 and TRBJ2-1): DSGVTQTPKHLITATGQRVTLRCSPRSGDLSVYWYQQSLDQGLQFLIQYYNGEERAKGNILERFSAQQFPDLHSELNLSSLELGDSALYFCASSVPLTSGSSFNEQFFGPGTRLTVL.

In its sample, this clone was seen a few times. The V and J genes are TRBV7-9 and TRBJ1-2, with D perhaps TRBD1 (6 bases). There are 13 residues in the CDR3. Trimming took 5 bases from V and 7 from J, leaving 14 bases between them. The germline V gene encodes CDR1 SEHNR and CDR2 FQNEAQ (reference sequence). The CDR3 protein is CASSRDTVTGYTF. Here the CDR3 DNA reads TGTGCCAGCAGCCGGGACACGGTTACTGGCTACACCTTC. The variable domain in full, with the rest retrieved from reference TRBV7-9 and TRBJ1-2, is DTGVSQNPRHKITKRGQNVTFRCDPISEHNRLYWYRQTLGQGPEFLTYFQNEAQLEKSRLLSDRFSAERPKGSFSTLEIQRTEQGDSAMYLCASSRDTVTGYTFGSGTRLTVV.

CDR3 residues: CASSQPGWGGDQETQYF. The CDR3 DNA reads as TGCGCCAGCAGCCAACCGGGATGGGGCGGGGATCAAGAGACCCAGTACTTC. The V gene is TRBV4-1, the J gene TRBJ2-5; weak D call: TRBD2 (6 bases). Germline V gene sequence: CDR1 MGHRA, CDR2 YSYEKL. V was trimmed by 2 bases and J by 2 bases, leaving 18 bases between them. The CDR3 runs to 17 residues.

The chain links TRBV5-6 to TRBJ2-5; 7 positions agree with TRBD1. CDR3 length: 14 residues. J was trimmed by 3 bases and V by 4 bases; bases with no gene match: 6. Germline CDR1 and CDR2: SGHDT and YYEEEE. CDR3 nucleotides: TGTGCCAGCAGCCCGACAGGGAACGAAGAGACCCAGTACTTC. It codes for CASSPTGNEETQYF.

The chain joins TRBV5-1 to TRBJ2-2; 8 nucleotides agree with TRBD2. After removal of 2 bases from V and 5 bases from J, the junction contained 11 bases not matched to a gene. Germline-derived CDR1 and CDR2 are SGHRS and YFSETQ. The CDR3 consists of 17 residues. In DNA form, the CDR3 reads TGCGCCAGCAGCTTAATTTCTGGACTAGCTAGAACCGGGGAGCTGTTTTTT. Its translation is CASSLISGLARTGELFF.

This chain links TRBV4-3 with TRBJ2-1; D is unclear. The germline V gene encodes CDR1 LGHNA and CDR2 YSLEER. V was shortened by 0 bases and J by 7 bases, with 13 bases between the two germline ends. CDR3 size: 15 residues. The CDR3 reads CASSQDYSAVNEQFF. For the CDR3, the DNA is TGCGCCAGCAGCCAAGATTATTCGGCGGTTAATGAGCAGTTCTTC.

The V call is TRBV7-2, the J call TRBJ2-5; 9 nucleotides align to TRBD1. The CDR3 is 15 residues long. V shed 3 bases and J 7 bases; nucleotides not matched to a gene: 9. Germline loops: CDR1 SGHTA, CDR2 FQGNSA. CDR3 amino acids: CASSLMGQGSPTQYF. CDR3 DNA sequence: TGTGCCAGCAGCTTGATGGGACAGGGAAGTCCGACCCAGTACTTC.

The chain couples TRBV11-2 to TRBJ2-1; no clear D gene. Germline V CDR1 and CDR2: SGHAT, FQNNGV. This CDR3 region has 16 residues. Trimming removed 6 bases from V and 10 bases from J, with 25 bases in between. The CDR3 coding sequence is TGTGCCAGCAGTCCTCCCTCTGCCGCGATCGCAGTAGAGCAGTTCTTC. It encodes CASSPPSAAIAVEQFF.